This is a list of T cell receptor beta chains from one sample in a study of graft-versus-host responses after intestinal transplantation. The repertoire was sequenced with immunoSEQ multiplex PCR; TCRdb's copy has only in-frame clones and lacks some. The sample has 90,000 to 150,000 clones, 85% to 95% seen once. Their antigens are not known. The sequencing here drew on unstimulated CD8+ T cells sorted from spleen or lymph node cells, taken before intestinal transplant. The receptors were sampled from a human donor who received an intestinal transplant. CDR3s leave out the opening cysteine and the closing phenylalanine or tryptophan. The size entry is marked missing in some rows and otherwise reads once, few, many or a size class.

. TRBJ1-1 TRBV7-9 ASSTESGGNTEAF
once TRBJ2-7 TRBV6-5 ASSPTSGKFEQY
. TRBJ1-4 TRBV28 ASSSPAQGQHEKLF
. TRBJ2-7 TRBV7-2 ASSLGLSSYEQY
. TRBJ1-1 TRBV15 ATSRDGSMNTEAF
. TRBJ1-5 TRBV27 ASSPPGVKQPQH
. TRBJ2-1 TRBV7-2 ASSLPTRGTYNEQF
. TRBJ2-1 TRBV19 ASRASSGWGNEQF
. TRBJ2-1 TRBV7-2 ASSPRGLNEQF
. TRBJ2-7 TRBV7-8 ASSRRQVSYEQY
. TRBJ2-1 TRBV11-2 ASRPTAIYNEQF
once TRBJ1-1 TRBV2 ASSNRVNTEAF
. TRBJ1-1 TRBV7-9 ASSLIGGQGESEAF
. TRBJ2-1 TRBV6-6 ASRPGTSGRLNEQF
once TRBJ2-7 TRBV28 ASRETGNEQY
. TRBJ1-2 TRBV6-1 ASSPTGTVTGYT
. TRBJ1-4 TRBV6-5 ASSSTGFSNEKLF
. TRBJ1-1 TRBV5-1 ASRPRQGGGSTEAF
few TRBJ2-1 TRBV15 ATSVDRLDNEQF
. TRBJ1-5 TRBV27 ASSPYRAGQPQH
. TRBJ1-1 TRBV27 ASSSRGTGGSF
once TRBJ1-3 TRBV28 ASKPGQGRNTIY
. TRBJ2-3 TRBV15 ATSRERERMTDTQY
. TRBJ2-5 TRBV21-1 ASSGTGTEETQY
once TRBJ2-3 TRBV28 ASSLSPNREDTQY
. TRBJ1-1 TRBV28 ASSLAGHMNTEAF
. TRBJ2-1 TRBV27 ASSFRLAGPYNEQF
. TRBJ2-2 TRBV7-7 ASSSDPRGPGGTGELF
. TRBJ2-2 TRBV29-1 SVRETGGQTAGELF
. TRBJ1-2 TRBV14 ASSAIADPNYGYT
. TRBJ1-2 TRBV29-1 SGRGQNDYGYT
. TRBJ2-2 TRBV5-1 ASSLVSSGDTGELF
. TRBJ1-1 TRBV6-5 ASSVIGTGPEAF
. TRBJ2-1 TRBV27 ASSLGYNEQF
. TRBJ2-1 TRBV5-1 ASSSGTSPNEQF
once TRBJ2-2 TRBV7-9 ALLVSAGELF
. TRBJ2-7 TRBV10-1 ASSESARAAYEQY
. TRBJ2-3 TRBV27 ASRGGTTDTQY
. TRBJ2-3 TRBV27 ASSSTPGLANPGHTDTQY